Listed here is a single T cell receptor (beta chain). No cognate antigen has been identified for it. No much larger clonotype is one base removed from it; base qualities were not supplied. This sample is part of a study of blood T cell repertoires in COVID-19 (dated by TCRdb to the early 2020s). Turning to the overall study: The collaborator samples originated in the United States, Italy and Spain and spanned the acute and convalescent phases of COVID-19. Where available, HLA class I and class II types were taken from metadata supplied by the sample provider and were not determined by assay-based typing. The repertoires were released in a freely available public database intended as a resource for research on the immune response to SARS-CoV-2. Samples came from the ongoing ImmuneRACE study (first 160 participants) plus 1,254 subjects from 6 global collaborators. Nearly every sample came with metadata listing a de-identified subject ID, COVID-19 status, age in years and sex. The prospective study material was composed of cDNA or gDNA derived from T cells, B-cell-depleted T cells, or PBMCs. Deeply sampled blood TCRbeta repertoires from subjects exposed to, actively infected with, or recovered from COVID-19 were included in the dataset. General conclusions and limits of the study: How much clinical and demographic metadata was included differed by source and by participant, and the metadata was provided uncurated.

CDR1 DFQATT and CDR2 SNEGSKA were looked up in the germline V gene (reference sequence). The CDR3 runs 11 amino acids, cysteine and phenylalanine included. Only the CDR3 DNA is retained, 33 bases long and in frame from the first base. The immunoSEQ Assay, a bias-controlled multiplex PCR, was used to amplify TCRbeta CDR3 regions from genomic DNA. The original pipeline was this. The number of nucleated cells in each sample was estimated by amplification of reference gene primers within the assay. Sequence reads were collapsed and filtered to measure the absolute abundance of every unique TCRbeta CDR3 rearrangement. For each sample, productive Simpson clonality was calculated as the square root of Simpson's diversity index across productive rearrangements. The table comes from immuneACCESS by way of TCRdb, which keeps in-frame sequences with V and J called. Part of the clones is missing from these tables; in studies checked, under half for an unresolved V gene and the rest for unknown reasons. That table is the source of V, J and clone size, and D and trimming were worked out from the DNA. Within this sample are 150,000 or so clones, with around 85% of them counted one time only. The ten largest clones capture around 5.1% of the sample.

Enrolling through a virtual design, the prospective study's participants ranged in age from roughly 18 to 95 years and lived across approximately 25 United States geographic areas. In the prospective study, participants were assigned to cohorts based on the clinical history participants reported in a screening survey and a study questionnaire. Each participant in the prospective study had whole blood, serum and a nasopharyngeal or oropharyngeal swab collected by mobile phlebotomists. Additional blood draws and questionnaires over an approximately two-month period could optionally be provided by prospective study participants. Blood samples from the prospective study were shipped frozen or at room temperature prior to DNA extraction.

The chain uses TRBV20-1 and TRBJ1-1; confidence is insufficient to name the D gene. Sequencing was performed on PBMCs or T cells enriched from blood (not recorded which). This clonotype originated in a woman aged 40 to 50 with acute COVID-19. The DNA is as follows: TGCAGGGCCCCTGGCCCCACTGAAGCTTTCTTT. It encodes CRAPGPTEAFF.